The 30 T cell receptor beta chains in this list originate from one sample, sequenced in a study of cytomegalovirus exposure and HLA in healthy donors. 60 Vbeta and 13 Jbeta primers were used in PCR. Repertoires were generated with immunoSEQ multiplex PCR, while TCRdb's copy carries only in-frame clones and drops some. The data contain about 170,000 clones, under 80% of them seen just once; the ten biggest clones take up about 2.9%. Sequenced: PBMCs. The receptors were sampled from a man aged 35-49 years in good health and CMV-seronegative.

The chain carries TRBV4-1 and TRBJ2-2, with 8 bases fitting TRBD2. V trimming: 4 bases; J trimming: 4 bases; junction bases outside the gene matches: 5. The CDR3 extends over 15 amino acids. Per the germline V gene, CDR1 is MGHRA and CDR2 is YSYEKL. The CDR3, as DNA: TGCGCCAGCAGCCTTAGCGGGGAGGGCACCGGGGAGCTGTTTTTT. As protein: CASSLSGEGTGELFF.

The CDR3 DNA reads TGTGCCAGCAGCATTAGCTCCTATAATTCACCCCTCCACTTT. This sequence encodes CASSISSYNSPLHF. The chain links TRBV27 to TRBJ1-6; D remains unclear. Trimming stripped 6 bases from V and 0 bases from J, with 6 bases between. This CDR3 contains 14 residues. Germline assignment: CDR1 MNHEY and CDR2 SMNVEV (reference sequence).

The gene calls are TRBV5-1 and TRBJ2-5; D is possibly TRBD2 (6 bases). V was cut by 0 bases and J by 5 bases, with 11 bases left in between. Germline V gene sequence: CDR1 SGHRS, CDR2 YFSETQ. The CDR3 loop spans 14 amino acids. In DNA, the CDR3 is TGCGCCAGCAGCTTGGCTAGCGTTGGCGAGACCCAGTACTTC. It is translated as CASSLASVGETQYF.

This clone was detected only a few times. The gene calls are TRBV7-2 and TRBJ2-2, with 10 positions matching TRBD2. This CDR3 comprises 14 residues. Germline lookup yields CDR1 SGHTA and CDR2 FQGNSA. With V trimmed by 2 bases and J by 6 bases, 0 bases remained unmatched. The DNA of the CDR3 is TGTGCCAGCAGCTTAAGCGGGAGGGCCGGGGAGCTGTTTTTT. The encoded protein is CASSLSGRAGELFF.

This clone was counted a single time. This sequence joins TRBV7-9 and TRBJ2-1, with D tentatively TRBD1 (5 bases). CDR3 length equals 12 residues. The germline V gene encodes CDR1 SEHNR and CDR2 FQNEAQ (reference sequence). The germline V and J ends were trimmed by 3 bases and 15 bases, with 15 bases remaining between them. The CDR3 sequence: CASSFQGHLRFF. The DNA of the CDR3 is TGTGCCAGCAGCTTCCAGGGCCATTTACGGTTCTTC.

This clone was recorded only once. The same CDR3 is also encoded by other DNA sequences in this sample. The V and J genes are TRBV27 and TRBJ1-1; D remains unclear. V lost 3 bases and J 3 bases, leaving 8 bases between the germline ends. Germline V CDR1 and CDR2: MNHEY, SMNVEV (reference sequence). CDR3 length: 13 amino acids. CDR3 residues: CASSLEGDTEAFF. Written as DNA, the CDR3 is TGTGCCAGCAGTTTGGAGGGTGACACTGAAGCTTTCTTT.

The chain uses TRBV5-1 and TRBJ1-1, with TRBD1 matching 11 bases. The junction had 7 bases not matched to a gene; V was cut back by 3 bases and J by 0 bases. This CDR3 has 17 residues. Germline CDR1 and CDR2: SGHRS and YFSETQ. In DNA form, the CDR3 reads TGCGCCAGCAGCTCGGGACAGGGGGGACCCATGAACACTGAAGCTTTCTTT. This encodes CASSSGQGGPMNTEAFF.

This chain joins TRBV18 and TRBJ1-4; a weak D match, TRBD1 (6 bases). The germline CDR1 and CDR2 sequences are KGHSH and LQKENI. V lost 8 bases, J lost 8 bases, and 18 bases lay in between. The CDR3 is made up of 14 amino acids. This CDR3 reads CASNLGGAQEKLFF. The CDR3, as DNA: TGTGCCAGCAACCTGGGGGGGGCGCAAGAAAAACTGTTTTTT.

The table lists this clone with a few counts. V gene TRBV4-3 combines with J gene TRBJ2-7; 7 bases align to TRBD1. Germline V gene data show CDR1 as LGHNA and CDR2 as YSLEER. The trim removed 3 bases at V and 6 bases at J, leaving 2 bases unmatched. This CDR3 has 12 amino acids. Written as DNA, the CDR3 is TGCGCCAGCAGCCATACAGGGGCCGAGCAGTACTTC. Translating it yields CASSHTGAEQYF.

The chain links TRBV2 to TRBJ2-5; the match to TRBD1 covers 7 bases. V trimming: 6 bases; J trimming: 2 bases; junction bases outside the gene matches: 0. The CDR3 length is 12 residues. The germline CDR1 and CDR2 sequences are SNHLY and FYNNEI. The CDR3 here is CASRGQQETQYF. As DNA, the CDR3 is TGTGCCAGCAGGGGACAGCAAGAGACCCAGTACTTC.

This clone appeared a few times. CDR3 residues: CASSRAGGPYNEQFF. As DNA, the CDR3 is TGTGCCAGTAGTAGGGCGGGAGGGCCCTACAATGAGCAGTTCTTC. This sequence joins TRBV19 and TRBJ2-1; TRBD2 agrees at 9 bases. The CDR3 is made up of 15 amino acids. J was trimmed by 2 bases and V by 4 bases; bases with no gene match: 3. The germline CDR1 and CDR2 sequences are LNHDA and SQIVND (reference sequence).

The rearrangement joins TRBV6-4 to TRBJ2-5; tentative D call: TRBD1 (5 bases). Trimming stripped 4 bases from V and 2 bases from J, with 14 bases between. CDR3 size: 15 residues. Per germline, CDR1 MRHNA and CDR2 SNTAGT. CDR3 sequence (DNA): TGTGCCAGCAGTGTCAACCCAGGGTTGCAAGAGACCCAGTACTTC. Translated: CASSVNPGLQETQYF.

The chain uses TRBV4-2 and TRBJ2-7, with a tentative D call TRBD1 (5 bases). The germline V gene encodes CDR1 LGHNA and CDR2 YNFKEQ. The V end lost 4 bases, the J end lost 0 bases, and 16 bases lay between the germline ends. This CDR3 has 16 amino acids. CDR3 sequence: CASSRVVEDISYEQYF. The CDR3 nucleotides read TGTGCCAGCAGCCGCGTGGTAGAGGACATCTCCTACGAGCAGTACTTC.

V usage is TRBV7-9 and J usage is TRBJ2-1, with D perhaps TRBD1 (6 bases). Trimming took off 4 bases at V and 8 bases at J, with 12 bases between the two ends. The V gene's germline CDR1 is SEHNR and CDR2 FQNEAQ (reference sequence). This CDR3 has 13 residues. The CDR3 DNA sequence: TGTGCCAGCAGCTCAACAGGGTCGGATGAGCAGTTCTTC. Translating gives CASSSTGSDEQFF.

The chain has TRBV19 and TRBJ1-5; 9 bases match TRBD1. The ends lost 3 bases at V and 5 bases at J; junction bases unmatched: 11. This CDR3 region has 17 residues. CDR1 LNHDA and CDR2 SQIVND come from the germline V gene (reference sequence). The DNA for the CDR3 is TGTGCCAGTAGTATGATATTCCGGACAGGGGCGGATCAGCCCCAGCATTTT. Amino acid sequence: CASSMIFRTGADQPQHF.

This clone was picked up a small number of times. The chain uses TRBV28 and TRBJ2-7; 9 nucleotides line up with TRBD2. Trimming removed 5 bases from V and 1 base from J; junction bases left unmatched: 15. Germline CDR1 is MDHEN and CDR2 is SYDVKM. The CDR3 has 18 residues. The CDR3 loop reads CASSPNGRASGVSYEQYF. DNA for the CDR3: TGTGCCAGCAGTCCTAACGGCCGGGCTAGCGGGGTATCCTACGAGCAGTACTTC.

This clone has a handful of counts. This CDR3 is CASSLATMSPRETQYF. The CDR3 nucleotides are TGTGCCAGCAGCTTAGCTACGATGAGCCCCCGGGAGACCCAGTACTTC. The chain recombines TRBV11-2 with TRBJ2-5; D ambiguous. This CDR3 has 16 amino acids. Trimming shortened V by 1 base and J by 5 bases, and 17 bases separated the two germline ends. From germline, CDR1 is SGHAT and CDR2 FQNNGV.

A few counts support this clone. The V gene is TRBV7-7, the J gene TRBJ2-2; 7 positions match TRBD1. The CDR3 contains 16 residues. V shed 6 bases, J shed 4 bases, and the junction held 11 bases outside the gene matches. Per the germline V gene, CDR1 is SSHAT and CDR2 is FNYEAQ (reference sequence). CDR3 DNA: TGTGCCAGCAGTCCGACCGGGACAGACCTCACCGGGGAGCTGTTTTTT. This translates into CASSPTGTDLTGELFF.

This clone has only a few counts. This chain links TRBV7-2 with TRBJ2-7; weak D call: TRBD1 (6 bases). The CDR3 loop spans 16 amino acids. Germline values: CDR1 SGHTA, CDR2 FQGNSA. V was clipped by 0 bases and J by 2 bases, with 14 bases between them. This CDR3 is CASSLALYRDPYEQYF. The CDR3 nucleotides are TGTGCCAGCAGCTTAGCGCTGTACAGGGACCCCTACGAGCAGTACTTC.

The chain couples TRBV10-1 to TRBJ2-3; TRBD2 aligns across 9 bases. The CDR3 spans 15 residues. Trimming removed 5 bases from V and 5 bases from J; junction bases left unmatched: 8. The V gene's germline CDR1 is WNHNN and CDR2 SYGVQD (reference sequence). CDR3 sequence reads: CASSLAGYRRDTQYF. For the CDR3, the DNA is TGCGCCAGCAGTCTAGCGGGATACCGCCGAGATACGCAGTATTTT.

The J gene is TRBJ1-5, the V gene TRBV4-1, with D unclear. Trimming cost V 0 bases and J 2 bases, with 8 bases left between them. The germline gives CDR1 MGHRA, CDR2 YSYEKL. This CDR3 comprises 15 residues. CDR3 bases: TGCGCCAGCAGCCAAGACGGAGGCGGCAATCAGCCCCAGCATTTT. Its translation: CASSQDGGGNQPQHF.

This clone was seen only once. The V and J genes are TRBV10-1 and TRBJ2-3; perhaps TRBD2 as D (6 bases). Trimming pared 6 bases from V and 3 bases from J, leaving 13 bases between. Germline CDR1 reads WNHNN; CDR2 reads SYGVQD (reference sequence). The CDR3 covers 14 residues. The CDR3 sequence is CASSIPGGTDTQYF. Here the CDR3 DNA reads TGCGCCAGCAGCATACCAGGAGGGACAGATACGCAGTATTTT.

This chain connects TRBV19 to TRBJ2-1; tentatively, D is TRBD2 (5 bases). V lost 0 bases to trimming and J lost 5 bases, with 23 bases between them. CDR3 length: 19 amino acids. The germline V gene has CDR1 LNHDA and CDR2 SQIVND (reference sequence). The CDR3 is CASSIDYVRVSTGNNEQFF. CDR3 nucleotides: TGTGCCAGTAGTATAGATTATGTGCGGGTATCCACCGGAAACAATGAGCAGTTCTTC.

The CDR3 sequence: CASSQKTLNSPLHF. For the CDR3, the DNA is TGCGCCAGCAGCCAAAAGACTCTCAATTCACCCCTCCACTTT. This chain joins TRBV4-1 and TRBJ1-6, with unresolved D. This CDR3 has 14 residues. The V end was cut by 2 bases, the J end by 7 bases, with 9 bases between. Per germline, CDR1 MGHRA and CDR2 YSYEKL.

CDR3 in amino acids: CASSDETDRDTFTDTQYF. The CDR3 DNA reads as TGTGCCAGCAGTGACGAAACCGACAGAGATACCTTCACAGATACGCAGTATTTT. V gene TRBV6-4 combines with J gene TRBJ2-3, with a tentative D call TRBD1 (5 bases). CDR3 length: 18 amino acids. Germline V gene sequence: CDR1 MRHNA, CDR2 SNTAGT. V lost 2 bases to trimming and J lost 2 bases, with 20 bases between them.

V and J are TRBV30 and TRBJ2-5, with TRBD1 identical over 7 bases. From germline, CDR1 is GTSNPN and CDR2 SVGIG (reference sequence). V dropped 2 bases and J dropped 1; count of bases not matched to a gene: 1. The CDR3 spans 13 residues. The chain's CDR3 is CAWSSGGQETQYF. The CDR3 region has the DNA TGTGCCTGGAGTTCAGGGGGCCAAGAGACCCAGTACTTC. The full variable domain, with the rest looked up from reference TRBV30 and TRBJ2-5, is SQTIHQWPATLVQPVGSPLSLECTVEGTSNPNLYWYRQAAGRGLQLLFYSVGIGQISSEVPQNLSASRPQDRQFILSSKKLLLSDSGFYLCAWSSGGQETQYFGPGTRLLVL.

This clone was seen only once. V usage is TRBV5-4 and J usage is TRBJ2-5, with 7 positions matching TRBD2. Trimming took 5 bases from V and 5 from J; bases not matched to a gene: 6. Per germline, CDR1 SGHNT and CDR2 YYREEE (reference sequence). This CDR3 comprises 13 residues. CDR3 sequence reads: CASSNGGGETQYF. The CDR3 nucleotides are TGTGCCAGCAGTAACGGGGGAGGGGAGACCCAGTACTTC.

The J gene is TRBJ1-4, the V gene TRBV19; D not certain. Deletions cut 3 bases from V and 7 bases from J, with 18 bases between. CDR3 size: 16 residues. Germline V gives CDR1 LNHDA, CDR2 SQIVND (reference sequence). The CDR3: CASSIGGSQGGEKLFF. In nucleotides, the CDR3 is TGTGCCAGTAGTATCGGCGGGTCTCAAGGAGGTGAAAAACTGTTTTTT.

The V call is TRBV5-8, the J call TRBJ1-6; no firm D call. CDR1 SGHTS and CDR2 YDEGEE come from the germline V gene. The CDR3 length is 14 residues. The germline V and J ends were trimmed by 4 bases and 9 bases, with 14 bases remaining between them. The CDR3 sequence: CASSLGLPGSPLHF. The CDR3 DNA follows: TGTGCCAGCAGCCTCGGTCTCCCGGGTTCACCCCTCCACTTT.

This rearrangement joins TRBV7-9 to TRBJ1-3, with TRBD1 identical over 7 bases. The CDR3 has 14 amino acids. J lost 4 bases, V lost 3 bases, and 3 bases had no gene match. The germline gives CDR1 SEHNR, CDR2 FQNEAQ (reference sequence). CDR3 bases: TGTGCCAGCAGCTTGAGGGGGCAAGGAAACACCATATATTTT. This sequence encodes CASSLRGQGNTIYF.